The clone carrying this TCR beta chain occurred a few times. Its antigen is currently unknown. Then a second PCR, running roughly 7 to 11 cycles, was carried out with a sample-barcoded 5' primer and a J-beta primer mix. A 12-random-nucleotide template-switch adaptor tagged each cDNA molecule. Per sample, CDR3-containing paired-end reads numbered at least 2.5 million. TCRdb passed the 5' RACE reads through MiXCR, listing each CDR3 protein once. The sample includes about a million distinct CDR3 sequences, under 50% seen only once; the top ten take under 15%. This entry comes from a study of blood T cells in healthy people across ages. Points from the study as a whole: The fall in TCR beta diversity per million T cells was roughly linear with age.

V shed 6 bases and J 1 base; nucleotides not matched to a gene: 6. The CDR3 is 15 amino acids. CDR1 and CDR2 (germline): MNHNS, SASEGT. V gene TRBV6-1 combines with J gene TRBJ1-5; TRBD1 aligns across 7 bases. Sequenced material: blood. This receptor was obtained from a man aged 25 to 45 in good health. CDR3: CASSRTGVSNQPQHF. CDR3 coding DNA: TGTGCCAGCAGCCGTACAGGGGTCAGCAATCAGCCCCAGCATTTT.